The 28 T cell receptor beta chains below all came from one sample that was sequenced in a study of blood T cell repertoires in COVID-19. Assay used: immunoSEQ multiplex PCR; TCRdb lists only in-frame clones, some missing. The table lists 95,000 to 110,000 clones, more than 70% of them singletons. The sample was peripheral blood. These receptors were obtained from a man aged 65 to 79 with acute or convalescent COVID-19.

The chain couples TRBV19 to TRBJ2-1; possible D gene TRBD1, 5 bases. Per the germline V gene, CDR1 is LNHDA and CDR2 is SQIVND (reference sequence). The CDR3 consists of 16 residues. The ends were cut back, 4 bases at V and 2 bases at J, with 15 bases in the middle. This CDR3 is CASSTPYGATYNEQFF. CDR3 bases: TGTGCCAGTAGTACCCCTTATGGGGCTACCTACAATGAGCAGTTCTTC. Combining the CDR3 with reference TRBV19 and TRBJ2-1 gives the whole variable domain DGGITQSPKYLFRKEGQNVTLSCEQNLNHDAMYWYRQDPGQGLRLIYYSQIVNDFQKGDIAEGYSVSREKKESFPLTVTSAQKNPTAFYLCASSTPYGATYNEQFFGPGTRLTVL.

Turning to this clone: At one end the junction does not follow the germline gene, possibly because of a read error. This sequence joins TRBV7-2 and TRBJ1-2, with 8 bases fitting TRBD1. The CDR3 contains 16 residues. Germline V gene data show CDR1 as SGHTA and CDR2 as FQGNSA. This CDR3 reads CASSLVGQGFVYGYTF. In DNA form, the CDR3 reads TGTGCCAGCAGTTTAGTAGGACAGGGATTTGTCTATGGCTACACCTTC.

This clone is a singleton in its sample. This chain connects TRBV6-5 to TRBJ1-1; 7 positions match TRBD1. The J segment lost 1 base and the V segment lost 0 bases, leaving 2 bases of the junction unmatched. This CDR3 comprises 15 residues. Germline CDR1 is MNHEY and CDR2 is SVGAGI. The CDR3 protein is CASSYSGTENTEAFF. Written as DNA, the CDR3 is TGTGCCAGCAGTTACTCCGGGACAGAGAACACTGAAGCTTTCTTT.

The V gene is TRBV3-1 (or the pseudogene TRBV3-2), the J gene TRBJ1-5; D is unclear. The CDR3 extends over 13 amino acids. The V and J ends lost 0 bases and 3 bases respectively, with 3 bases between them. The germline V gene has CDR1 LGHDT and CDR2 YNNKEL (reference sequence). The CDR3 bases are TGTGCCAGCAGCCAAGATAACAATCAGCCCCAGCATTTT. The encoded protein is CASSQDNNQPQHF.

The chain is built from TRBV18 and TRBJ1-5, with D possibly matching TRBD1 (6 bases). Trimming left V 3 bases short and J 6 bases short, with 18 bases between. This CDR3 has 16 residues. Germline assignment: CDR1 KGHSH and CDR2 LQKENI. CDR3 DNA sequence: TGTGCCAGCTCACCGAGTGGGTTACAGGGATCTCAGCCCCAGCATTTT. This codes for CASSPSGLQGSQPQHF.

J is TRBJ2-7 and V is TRBV7-9, with D possibly being TRBD1 (6 bases). Germline values: CDR1 SEHNR, CDR2 FQNEAQ (reference sequence). The CDR3 has 12 residues. Trimming removed 2 bases from V and 5 bases from J, with 7 bases in between. The CDR3 nucleotides are TGTGCCAGCAGCTTATGGGACAACGAGCAGTACTTC. Translated: CASSLWDNEQYF.

V is TRBV29-1 and J is TRBJ1-1; 8 positions match TRBD1. The CDR3 contains 10 residues. Germline-derived CDR1 and CDR2 are SQVTM and ANQGSEA. Unmatched junction bases numbered 3, after V lost 1 base and J lost 14 bases. CDR3 coding DNA: TGCAGCGTTGAAGCGGACAGGGTCTTCTTT. Residues: CSVEADRVFF.

DNA of the CDR3: TGTGCCAGCAGCATCCTCGGGGTCGATGAGCAGTTCTTC. Translation gives CASSILGVDEQFF. This chain joins TRBV5-4 and TRBJ2-1; D is possibly TRBD2 (5 bases). Germline V gene data show CDR1 as SGHNT and CDR2 as YYREEE (reference sequence). This CDR3 is 13 amino acids long. V was trimmed by 4 bases and J by 8 bases, leaving 13 bases between them.

The chain employs TRBV6-5 and TRBJ1-2, with TRBD1 identical over 8 bases. The junction had 4 bases not matched to a gene; V was cut back by 7 bases and J by 0 bases. In germline, CDR1 is MNHEY, CDR2 SVGAGI. The length of the CDR3 is 14 residues. CDR3 sequence reads: CASIRGQTNYGYTF. CDR3 nucleotides: TGTGCCAGCATCAGGGGGCAAACTAACTATGGCTACACCTTC.

This CDR3 is CASSTRSGGGGETQYF. The CDR3 bases are TGTGCCAGTAGTACCCGTAGCGGGGGCGGGGGAGAGACCCAGTACTTC. The rearrangement joins TRBV19 to TRBJ2-5; 9 bases are shared with TRBD2. Germline CDR1 and CDR2: LNHDA and SQIVND (reference sequence). There are 16 residues in the CDR3. Trimming at V came to 4 bases and at J to 4 bases, leaving 10 bases not matched to a gene.

The chain couples TRBV6-5 to TRBJ2-1, with 9 bases lining up with TRBD2. This CDR3 has 12 amino acids. The germline gives CDR1 MNHEY, CDR2 SVGAGI. J was trimmed by 7 bases and V by 8 bases; bases with no gene match: 3. CDR3 protein: CASSLAGNEQFF. CDR3 coding DNA: TGTGCCAGCTCCCTAGCGGGGAATGAGCAGTTCTTC.

This sequence joins TRBV2 and TRBJ2-7, with unresolved D. The CDR3 spans 12 residues. Germline V gene sequence: CDR1 SNHLY, CDR2 FYNNEI. Trimming left V 3 bases short and J 3 bases short, with 6 bases between. CDR3 amino acids: CASSDSSYEQYF. The CDR3 DNA follows: TGTGCCAGCAGTGATAGCAGCTACGAGCAGTACTTC.

This clone appeared a few times. V is TRBV27 and J is TRBJ1-6; a possible D gene is TRBD1 (5 bases). The V end was cut by 2 bases, the J end by 2 bases, with 7 bases between. The germline CDR1 and CDR2 sequences are MNHEY and SMNVEV (reference sequence). This CDR3 spans 15 amino acids. CDR3 region: CASSLRGPYNSPLHF. The CDR3 DNA sequence: TGTGCCAGCAGTTTAAGGGGCCCCTATAATTCACCCCTCCACTTT.

The chain combines TRBV19 with TRBJ2-7; D is unclear. Germline-derived CDR1 and CDR2 are LNHDA and SQIVND (reference sequence). The V and J ends lost 1 base and 5 bases respectively, with 6 bases between them. The length of the CDR3 is 12 residues. This CDR3 is CASSIGTNEQYF. DNA of the CDR3: TGTGCCAGTAGTATAGGAACTAACGAGCAGTACTTC.

To note about this clone: Sequence at one end of the junction differs from germline and may be a read error. This chain connects TRBV11-2 to TRBJ2-3; D remains ambiguous. The CDR3 extends over 13 amino acids. Germline CDR1 and CDR2: SGHAT and FQNNGV. The CDR3 is CASTLSGTDTQYF. The CDR3 nucleotides are TGTGCCAGCACCTTATCAGGAACAGATACGCAGTATTTT.

J is TRBJ1-5 and V is TRBV10-3; TRBD1 matches at 9 bases. The V gene end was trimmed by 2 bases and the J gene end by 4 bases; junction bases not matched to a gene: 9. The germline gives CDR1 ENHRY, CDR2 SYGVKD. The CDR3 length is 17 residues. Here the CDR3 DNA reads TGTGCCATCAGTGAGACCTATCCGGACAGGGGTAATCAGCCCCAGCATTTT. It yields the protein CAISETYPDRGNQPQHF.

This chain connects TRBV5-6 to TRBJ2-5, with D perhaps matching TRBD1 (6 bases). CDR3 length: 15 residues. In germline, CDR1 is SGHDT, CDR2 YYEEEE. The V and J ends lost 0 bases and 9 bases respectively, with 18 bases between them. CDR3 in amino acids: CASSLVQGPFWAQYF. CDR3 sequence (DNA): TGTGCCAGCAGCTTGGTACAGGGCCCCTTCTGGGCCCAGTACTTC.

The genes are TRBV5-6 and TRBJ1-1, with D perhaps matching TRBD1 (5 bases). The germline V gene has CDR1 SGHDT and CDR2 YYEEEE. V was cut by 2 bases and J by 1 base, with 9 bases left in between. CDR3 length equals 14 residues. CDR3 nucleotide sequence: TGTGCCAGCAGCTTTGGACATAAGAACACTGAAGCTTTCTTT. This codes for CASSFGHKNTEAFF.

This rearrangement joins TRBV27 to TRBJ1-5; D unclear. V was trimmed by 5 bases and J by 2 bases, leaving 13 bases between them. This CDR3 spans 15 amino acids. CDR1 is MNHEY and CDR2 is SMNVEV in the germline V gene (reference sequence). The CDR3 loop is CASSDGGFRNQPQHF. DNA of the CDR3: TGTGCCAGCAGTGACGGAGGTTTTCGCAATCAGCCCCAGCATTTT.

This clone has a handful of counts. The chain employs TRBV7-2 and TRBJ1-2, with 8 positions matching TRBD1. From germline, CDR1 is SGHTA and CDR2 FQGNSA. J gave up 4 bases and V 5 bases, and 6 bases lay outside the gene matches. This CDR3 spans 14 amino acids. Here the CDR3 reads CASSADRGSYGYTF. The DNA of the CDR3 is TGTGCCAGCAGCGCAGACAGGGGTAGCTATGGCTACACCTTC.

J is TRBJ1-2 and V is TRBV29-1; 10 bases align to TRBD1. This CDR3 spans 13 amino acids. Germline trimming cut 6 bases from V and 6 bases from J; bases unmatched to any gene: 7. CDR1 and CDR2 (germline): SQVTM, ANQGSEA. The CDR3 DNA reads TGCAGCGTCCGGGACAGGGGATTCGATGGCTACACCTTC. Amino acid sequence: CSVRDRGFDGYTF.

This sequence joins TRBV5-1 and TRBJ2-7; 7 bases map to TRBD2. Germline trimming cut 0 bases from V and 2 bases from J; bases unmatched to any gene: 2. The germline gives CDR1 SGHRS, CDR2 YFSETQ. The CDR3 has 14 amino acids. CDR3 in amino acids: CASSLEAGTYEQYF. The CDR3 coding sequence is TGCGCCAGCAGCTTGGAAGCGGGGACCTACGAGCAGTACTTC.

This chain joins TRBV19 and TRBJ1-2; possibly TRBD1 for D (5 bases). V lost 3 bases to trimming and J lost 5 bases, with 7 bases between them. Germline V lookup: CDR1 LNHDA, CDR2 SQIVND (reference sequence). The CDR3 spans 12 residues. The CDR3: CASSMPGYGYTF. The CDR3 DNA reads TGTGCCAGTAGTATGCCAGGGTATGGCTACACCTTC.

This clone was observed a few times. The rearrangement joins TRBV5-6 to TRBJ1-1; D may be TRBD1 (5 bases). The CDR3 runs 14 residues. The germline V and J ends were trimmed by 0 bases and 3 bases, with 9 bases remaining between them. The germline CDR1 and CDR2 sequences are SGHDT and YYEEEE. CDR3 protein: CASSLAGGDTEAFF. Written as DNA, the CDR3 is TGTGCCAGCAGCTTGGCTGGAGGGGACACTGAAGCTTTCTTT.

The rearrangement links TRBV18 to TRBJ1-1; the D is unclear. V was clipped by 2 bases and J by 2 bases, with 12 bases between them. The CDR3 is 15 amino acids. Germline V gene data show CDR1 as KGHSH and CDR2 as LQKENI. The CDR3 is CASSPVREGNTEAFF. CDR3 in DNA: TGTGCCAGCTCACCAGTCCGGGAGGGAAACACTGAAGCTTTCTTT.

The V and J genes are TRBV29-1 and TRBJ2-2, with 10 bases that match TRBD1. J gave up 0 bases and V 6 bases, and 4 bases lay outside the gene matches. Germline CDR1 reads SQVTM; CDR2 reads ANQGSEA. The CDR3 has 15 amino acids. CDR3 nucleotides: TGCAGCGTCCGTGGACAGGGGGCGAACACCGGGGAGCTGTTTTTT. Translating gives CSVRGQGANTGELFF.

CDR3 in amino acids: CASSQDLTGGYNEQFF. The CDR3 nucleotides are TGCGCCAGCAGCCAAGATCTAACAGGGGGCTACAATGAGCAGTTCTTC. The chain uses TRBV4-3 and TRBJ2-1, with TRBD1 matching 8 bases. The germline V gene has CDR1 LGHNA and CDR2 YSLEER. V trimming: 0 bases; J trimming: 3 bases; junction bases outside the gene matches: 4. CDR3 size: 16 residues.

Details on this clone: The limits of the CDR3 on the DNA are not certain, so only TCRdb's listed CDR3 is given. The chain has TRBV1 and TRBJ2-3; the table's D call, TRBD2, was not checked against the DNA. TRBV1 is recorded as a pseudogene. The CDR3 totals 15 residues, both ends included. CDR3 sequence reads: CTSSQVAGGADTQYF.